This T cell receptor beta chain was found in a study of blood T cell repertoires in COVID-19. Study-level background: The United States, Italy and Spain supplied acute and convalescent COVID-19 samples. From T cells, B-cell-depleted T cells, or PBMCs came the material, which was cDNA or gDNA.

Per the original data handling: Nucleated cell number was recorded as an estimate derived from reference gene primer amplification. Sequencing used immunoSEQ multiplex PCR; TCRdb keeps in-frame clones, though not all of them. From that table come the V and J calls and clone size; the DNA was used to work out D and trimming. The sample holds about 120,000 clones, approximately 82% seen once. V shed 2 bases and J 0 bases; nucleotides not matched to a gene: 10. The CDR3 totals 18 residues. Germline CDR1 MNHNS, CDR2 SASEGT. This clonotype originated in a man between 65 and 79 years old with active or convalescent COVID-19. The specimen was peripheral blood. V usage is TRBV6-1 and J usage is TRBJ1-5; TRBD1 matches at 7 bases. CDR3 nucleotide sequence: TGTGCCAGCAGTGAACTGGCAGGGGGTCGCGATAGCAATCAGCCCCAGCATTTT. This sequence encodes CASSELAGGRDSNQPQHF.